This TCR beta chain was identified in a study of shared clonotypes between healthy human individuals. The study drew all its donors from Caucasian adults living in Nashville, Tennessee. Authors' methods: ImmunoSEQ output held junction-only sequences without quality scores, so filtering differed. Measured with immunoSEQ multiplex PCR; TCRdb has only the in-frame clones, and not every one. The DNA gave D and trimming, while V, J and clone size come from that table. Here the sample spans around 510,000 clones, just over 75% being singletons. Study-wide findings and caveats: Investigators collected only blood, and repertoires in tissues likely differ. Clonotype sharing among the donors was expected to vary with sequencing depth.

Concerning this clone: No antigen is known for it.

V was trimmed by 1 base and J by 3 bases, leaving 9 bases between them. Germline CDR1 is SEHNR and CDR2 is FQNEAQ (reference sequence). CDR3 length equals 15 residues. This TCR was sampled from a woman aged 40 to 50 in good health. Some clones in this sample may be carry-over from other donors' samples. Material for sequencing was PBMCs. The chain carries TRBV7-9 and TRBJ2-2, with D possibly being TRBD2 (6 bases). CDR3 residues: CASSLGLDYTGELFF. CDR3 DNA: TGTGCCAGCAGCTTAGGACTAGATTACACCGGGGAGCTGTTTTTT. Filled out from reference TRBV7-9 and TRBJ2-2, the complete variable domain reads DTGVSQNPRHKITKRGQNVTFRCDPISEHNRLYWYRQTLGQGPEFLTYFQNEAQLEKSRLLSDRFSAERPKGSFSTLEIQRTEQGDSAMYLCASSLGLDYTGELFFGEGSRLTVL.